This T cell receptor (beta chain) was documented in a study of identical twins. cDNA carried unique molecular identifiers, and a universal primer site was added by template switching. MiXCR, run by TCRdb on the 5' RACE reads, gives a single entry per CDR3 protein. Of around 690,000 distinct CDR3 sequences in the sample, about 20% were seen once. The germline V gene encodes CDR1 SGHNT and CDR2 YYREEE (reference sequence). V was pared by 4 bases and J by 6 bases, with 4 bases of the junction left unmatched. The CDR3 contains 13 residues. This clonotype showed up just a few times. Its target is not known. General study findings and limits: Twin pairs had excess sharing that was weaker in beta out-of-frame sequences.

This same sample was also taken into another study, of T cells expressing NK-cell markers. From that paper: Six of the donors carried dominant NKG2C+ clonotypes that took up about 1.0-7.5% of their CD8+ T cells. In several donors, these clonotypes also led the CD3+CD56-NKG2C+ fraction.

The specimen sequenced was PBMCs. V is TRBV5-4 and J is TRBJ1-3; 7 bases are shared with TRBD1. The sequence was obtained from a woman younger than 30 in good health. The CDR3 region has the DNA TGTGCCAGCAGCCCCGGGACAGAAAACACCATATATTTT. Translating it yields CASSPGTENTIYF. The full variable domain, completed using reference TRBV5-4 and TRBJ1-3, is ETGVTQSPTHLIKTRGQQVTLRCSSQSGHNTVSWYQQALGQGPQFIFQYYREEENGRGNFPPRFSGLQFPNYSSELNVNALELDDSALYLCASSPGTENTIYFGEGSWLTVV.